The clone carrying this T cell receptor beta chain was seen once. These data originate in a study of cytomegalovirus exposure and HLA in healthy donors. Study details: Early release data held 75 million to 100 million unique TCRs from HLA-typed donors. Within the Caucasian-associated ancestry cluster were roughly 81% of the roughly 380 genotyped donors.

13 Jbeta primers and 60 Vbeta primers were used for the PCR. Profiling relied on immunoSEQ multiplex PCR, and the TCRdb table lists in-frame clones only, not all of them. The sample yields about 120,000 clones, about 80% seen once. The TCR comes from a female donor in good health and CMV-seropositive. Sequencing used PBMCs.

CDR3 in DNA: TGTGCCAGCAGCCGCGGGGGGCTAGAGACCCAGTACTTC. Residues: CASSRGGLETQYF. This chain uses TRBV28 with TRBJ2-5; 8 bases are shared with TRBD2. The ends lost 6 bases at V and 4 bases at J; junction bases unmatched: 4. The germline V gene has CDR1 MDHEN and CDR2 SYDVKM. The length of the CDR3 is 13 residues.